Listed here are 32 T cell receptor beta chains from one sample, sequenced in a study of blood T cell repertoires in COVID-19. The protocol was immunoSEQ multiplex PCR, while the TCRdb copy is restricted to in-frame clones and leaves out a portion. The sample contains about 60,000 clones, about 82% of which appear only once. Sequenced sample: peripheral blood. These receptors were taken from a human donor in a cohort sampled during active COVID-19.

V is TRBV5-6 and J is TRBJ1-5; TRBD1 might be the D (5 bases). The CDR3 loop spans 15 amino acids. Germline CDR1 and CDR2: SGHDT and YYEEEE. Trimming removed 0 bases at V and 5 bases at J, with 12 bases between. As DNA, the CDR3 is TGTGCCAGCAGCTTGGGTGCAGGGTTCGATCAGCCCCAGCATTTT. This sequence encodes CASSLGAGFDQPQHF.

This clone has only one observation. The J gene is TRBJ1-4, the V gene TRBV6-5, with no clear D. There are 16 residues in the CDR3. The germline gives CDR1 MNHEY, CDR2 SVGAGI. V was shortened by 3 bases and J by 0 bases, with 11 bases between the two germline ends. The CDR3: CASSYWSRATNEKLFF. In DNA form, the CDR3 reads TGTGCCAGCAGTTATTGGAGCCGAGCAACTAATGAAAAACTGTTTTTT.

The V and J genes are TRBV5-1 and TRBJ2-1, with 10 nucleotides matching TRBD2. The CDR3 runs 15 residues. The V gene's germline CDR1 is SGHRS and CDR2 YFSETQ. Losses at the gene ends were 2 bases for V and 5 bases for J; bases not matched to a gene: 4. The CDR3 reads CASSLQRGGNNEQFF. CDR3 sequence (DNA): TGCGCCAGCAGCTTACAGCGGGGGGGAAACAATGAGCAGTTCTTC. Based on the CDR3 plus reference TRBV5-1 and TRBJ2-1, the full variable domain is KAGVTQTPRYLIKTRGQQVTLSCSPISGHRSVSWYQQTPGQGLQFLFEYFSETQRNKGNFPGRFSGRQFSNSRSEMNVSTLELGDSALYLCASSLQRGGNNEQFFGPGTRLTVL.

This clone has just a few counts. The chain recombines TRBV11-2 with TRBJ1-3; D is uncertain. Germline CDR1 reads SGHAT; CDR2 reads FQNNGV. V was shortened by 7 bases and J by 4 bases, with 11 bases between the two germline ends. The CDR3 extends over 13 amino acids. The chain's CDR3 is CASTSQEGNTIYF. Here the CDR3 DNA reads TGTGCCAGCACCTCCCAGGAAGGAAACACCATATATTTT.

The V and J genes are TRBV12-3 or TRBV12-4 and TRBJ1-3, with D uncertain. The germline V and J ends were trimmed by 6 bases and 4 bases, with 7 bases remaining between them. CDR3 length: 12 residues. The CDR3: CASRRAGNTIYF. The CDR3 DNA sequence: TGTGCCAGCAGGCGAGCGGGAAACACCATATATTTT.

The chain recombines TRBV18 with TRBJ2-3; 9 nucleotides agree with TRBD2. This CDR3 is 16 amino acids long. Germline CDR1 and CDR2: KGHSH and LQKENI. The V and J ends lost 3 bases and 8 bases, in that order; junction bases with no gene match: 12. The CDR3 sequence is CASSPFKRGEVGTQYF. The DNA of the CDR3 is TGTGCCAGCTCACCCTTTAAGCGGGGGGAAGTAGGTACGCAGTATTTT.

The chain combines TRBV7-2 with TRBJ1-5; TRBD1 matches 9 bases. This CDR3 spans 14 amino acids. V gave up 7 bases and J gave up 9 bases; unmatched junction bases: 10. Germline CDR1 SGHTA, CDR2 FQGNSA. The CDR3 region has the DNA TGTGCCAGCACTCCAGGGACAGGGCCATGGCCCCAGCATTTT. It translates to CASTPGTGPWPQHF.

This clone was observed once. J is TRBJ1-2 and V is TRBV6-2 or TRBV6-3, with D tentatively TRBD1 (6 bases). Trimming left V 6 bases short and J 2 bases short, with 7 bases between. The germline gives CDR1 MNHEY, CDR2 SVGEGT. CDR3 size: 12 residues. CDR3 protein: CASSGQNYGYTF. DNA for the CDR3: TGTGCCAGCAGCGGACAGAACTATGGCTACACCTTC.

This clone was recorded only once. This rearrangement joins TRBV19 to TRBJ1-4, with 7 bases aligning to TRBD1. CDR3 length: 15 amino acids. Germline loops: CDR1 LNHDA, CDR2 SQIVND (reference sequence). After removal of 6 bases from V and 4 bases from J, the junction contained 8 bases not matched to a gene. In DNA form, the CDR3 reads TGTGCCAGTAGCAAAGGGACAGCCTTTAATGAAAAACTGTTTTTT. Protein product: CASSKGTAFNEKLFF.

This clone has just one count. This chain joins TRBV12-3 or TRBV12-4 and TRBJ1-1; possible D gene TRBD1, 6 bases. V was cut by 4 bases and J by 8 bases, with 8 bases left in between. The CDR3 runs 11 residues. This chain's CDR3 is CASSSDREAFF. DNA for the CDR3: TGTGCCAGCAGTTCTGACAGGGAAGCTTTCTTT.

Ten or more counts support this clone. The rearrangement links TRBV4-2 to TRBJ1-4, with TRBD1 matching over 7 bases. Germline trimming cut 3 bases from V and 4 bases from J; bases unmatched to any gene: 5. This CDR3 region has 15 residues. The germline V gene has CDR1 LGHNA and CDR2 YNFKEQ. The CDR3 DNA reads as TGTGCCAGCAGCCAGCCCGGGACAGATAATGAAAAACTGTTTTTT. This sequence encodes CASSQPGTDNEKLFF.

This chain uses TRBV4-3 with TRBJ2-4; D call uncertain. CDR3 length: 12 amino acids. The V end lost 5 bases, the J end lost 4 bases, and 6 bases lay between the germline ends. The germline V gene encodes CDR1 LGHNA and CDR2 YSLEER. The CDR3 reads CASSKTKNIQYF. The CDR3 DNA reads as TGCGCCAGCAGCAAAACTAAAAACATTCAGTACTTC.

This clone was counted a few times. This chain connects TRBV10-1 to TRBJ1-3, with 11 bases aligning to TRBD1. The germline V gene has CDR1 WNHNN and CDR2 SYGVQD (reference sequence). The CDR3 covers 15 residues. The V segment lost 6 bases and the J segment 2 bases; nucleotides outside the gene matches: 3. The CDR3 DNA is TGCGCCAGCAGCCCGGGACAGGGGGCTGGAAACACCATATATTTT. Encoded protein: CASSPGQGAGNTIYF.

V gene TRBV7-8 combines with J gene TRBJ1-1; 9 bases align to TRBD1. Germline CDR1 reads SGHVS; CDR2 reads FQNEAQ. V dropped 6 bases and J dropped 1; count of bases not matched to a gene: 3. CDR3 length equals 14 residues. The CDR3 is CASRQGAGNTEAFF. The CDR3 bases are TGTGCCAGCAGACAGGGGGCTGGGAACACTGAAGCTTTCTTT.

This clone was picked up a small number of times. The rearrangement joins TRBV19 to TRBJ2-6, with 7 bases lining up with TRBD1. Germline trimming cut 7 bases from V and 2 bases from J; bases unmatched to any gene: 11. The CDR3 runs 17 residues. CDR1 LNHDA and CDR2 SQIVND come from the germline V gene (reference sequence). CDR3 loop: CASIQGTVRTGANVLTF. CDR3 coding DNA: TGTGCCAGTATTCAGGGGACAGTTCGCACTGGGGCCAACGTCCTGACTTTC.

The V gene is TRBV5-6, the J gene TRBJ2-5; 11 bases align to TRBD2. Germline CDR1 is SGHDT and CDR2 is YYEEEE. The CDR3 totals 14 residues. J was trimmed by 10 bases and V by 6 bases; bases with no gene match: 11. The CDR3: CASTLAGGPGRQYF. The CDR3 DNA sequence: TGTGCCAGCACTCTAGCGGGGGGCCCCGGGCGCCAGTACTTC. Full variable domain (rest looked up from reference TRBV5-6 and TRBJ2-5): DAGVTQSPTHLIKTRGQQVTLRCSPKSGHDTVSWYQQALGQGPQFIFQYYEEEERQRGNFPDRFSGHQFPNYSSELNVNALLLGDSALYLCASTLAGGPGRQYFGPGTRLLVL.

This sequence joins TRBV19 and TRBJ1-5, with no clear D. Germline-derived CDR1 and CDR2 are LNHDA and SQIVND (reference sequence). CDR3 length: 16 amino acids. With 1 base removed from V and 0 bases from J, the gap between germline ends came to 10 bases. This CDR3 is CASSIVRAYSNQPQHF. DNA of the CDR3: TGTGCCAGTAGTATAGTGAGGGCGTATAGCAATCAGCCCCAGCATTTT.

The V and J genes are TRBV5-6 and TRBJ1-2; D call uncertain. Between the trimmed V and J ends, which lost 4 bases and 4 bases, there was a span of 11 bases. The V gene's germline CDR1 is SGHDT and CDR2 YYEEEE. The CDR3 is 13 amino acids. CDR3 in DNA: TGTGCCAGCAGCGGCGGGGTCCTCTATGGCTACACCTTC. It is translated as CASSGGVLYGYTF.

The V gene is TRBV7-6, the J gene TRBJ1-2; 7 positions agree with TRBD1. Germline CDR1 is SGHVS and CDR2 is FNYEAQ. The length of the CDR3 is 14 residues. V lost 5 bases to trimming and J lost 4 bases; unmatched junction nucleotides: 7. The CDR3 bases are TGTGCCAGCAGCCCCTGGGACAGCCTCTATGGCTACACCTTC. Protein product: CASSPWDSLYGYTF.

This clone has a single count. CDR3 sequence reads: CASSFTSGGVDEQFF. The CDR3 coding sequence is TGTGCCAGCAGCTTTACTAGCGGGGGGGTCGATGAGCAGTTCTTC. The chain carries TRBV7-2 and TRBJ2-1; TRBD2 matches at 13 bases. CDR1 is SGHTA and CDR2 is FQGNSA in the germline V gene. The V segment lost 3 bases and the J segment 8 bases; nucleotides outside the gene matches: 4. This CDR3 has 15 amino acids.

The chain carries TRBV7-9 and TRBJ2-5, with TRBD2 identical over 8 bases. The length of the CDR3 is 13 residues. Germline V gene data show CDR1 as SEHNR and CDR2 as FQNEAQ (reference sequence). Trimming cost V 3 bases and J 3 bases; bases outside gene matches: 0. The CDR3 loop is CASSFGGEETQYF. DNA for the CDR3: TGTGCCAGCAGCTTCGGGGGGGAAGAGACCCAGTACTTC.

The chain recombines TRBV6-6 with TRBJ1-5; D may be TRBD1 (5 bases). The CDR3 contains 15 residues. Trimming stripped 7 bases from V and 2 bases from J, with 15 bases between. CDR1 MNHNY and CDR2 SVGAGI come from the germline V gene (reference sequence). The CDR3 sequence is CASTPAGGGNQPQHF. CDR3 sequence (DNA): TGTGCCAGCACCCCGGCGGGGGGTGGCAATCAGCCCCAGCATTTT.

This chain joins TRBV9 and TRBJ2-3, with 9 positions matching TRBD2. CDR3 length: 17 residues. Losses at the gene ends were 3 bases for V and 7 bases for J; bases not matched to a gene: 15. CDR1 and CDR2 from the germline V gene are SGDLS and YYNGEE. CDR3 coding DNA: TGTGCCAGCAGCGGCCGGGAGACAGCGGGGGGAGGAAATACGCAGTATTTT. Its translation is CASSGRETAGGGNTQYF.

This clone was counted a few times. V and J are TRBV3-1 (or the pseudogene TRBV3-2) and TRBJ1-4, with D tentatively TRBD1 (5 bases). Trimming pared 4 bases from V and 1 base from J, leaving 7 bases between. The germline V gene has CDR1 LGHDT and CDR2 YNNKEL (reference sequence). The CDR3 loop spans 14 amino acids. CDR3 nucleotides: TGTGCCAGCAGCCTCCAGGGAACTAATGAAAAACTGTTTTTT. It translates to CASSLQGTNEKLFF.

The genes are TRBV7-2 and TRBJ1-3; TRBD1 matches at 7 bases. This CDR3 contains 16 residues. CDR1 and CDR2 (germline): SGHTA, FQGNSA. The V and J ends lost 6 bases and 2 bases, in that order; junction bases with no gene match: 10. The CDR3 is CASSPGPDRAGNTIYF. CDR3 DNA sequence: TGTGCCAGCAGTCCCGGACCTGACAGGGCTGGAAACACCATATATTTT.

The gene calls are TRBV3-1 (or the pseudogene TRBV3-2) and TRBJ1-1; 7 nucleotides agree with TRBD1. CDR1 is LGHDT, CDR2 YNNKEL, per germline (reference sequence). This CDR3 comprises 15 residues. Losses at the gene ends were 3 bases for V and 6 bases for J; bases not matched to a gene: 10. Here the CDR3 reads CASSQNIEGASEAFF. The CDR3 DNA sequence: TGTGCCAGCAGCCAGAACATAGAGGGGGCCTCTGAAGCTTTCTTT.

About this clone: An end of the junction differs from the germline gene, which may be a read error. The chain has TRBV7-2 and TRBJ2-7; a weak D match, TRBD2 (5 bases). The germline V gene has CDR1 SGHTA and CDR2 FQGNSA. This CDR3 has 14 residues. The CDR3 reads CASSSQPRLLDPVF. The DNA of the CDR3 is TGTGCCAGCAGTTCCCAACCTCGACTACTTGATCCGGTATTC.

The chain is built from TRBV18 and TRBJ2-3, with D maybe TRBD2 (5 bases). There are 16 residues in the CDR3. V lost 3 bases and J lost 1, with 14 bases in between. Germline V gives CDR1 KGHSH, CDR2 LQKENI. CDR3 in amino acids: CASSPRRGSGTDTQYF. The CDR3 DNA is TGTGCCAGCTCACCCCGTCGGGGTTCGGGCACAGATACGCAGTATTTT.

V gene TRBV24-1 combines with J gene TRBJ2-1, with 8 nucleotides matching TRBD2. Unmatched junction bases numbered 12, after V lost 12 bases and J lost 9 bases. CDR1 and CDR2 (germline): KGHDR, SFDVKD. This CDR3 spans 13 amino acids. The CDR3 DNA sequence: TGTGCCCCTTCGGCGGCGGGGGGCCCTGAGCAGTTCTTC. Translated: CAPSAAGGPEQFF.

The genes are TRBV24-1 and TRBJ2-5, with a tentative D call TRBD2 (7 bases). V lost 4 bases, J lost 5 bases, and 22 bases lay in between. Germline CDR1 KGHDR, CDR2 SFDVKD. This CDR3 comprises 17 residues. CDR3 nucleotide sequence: TGTGCCACCAGTGACCCCGGTAGGGGGGGGCCGAAGGAGACCCAGTACTTC. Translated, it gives CATSDPGRGGPKETQYF.

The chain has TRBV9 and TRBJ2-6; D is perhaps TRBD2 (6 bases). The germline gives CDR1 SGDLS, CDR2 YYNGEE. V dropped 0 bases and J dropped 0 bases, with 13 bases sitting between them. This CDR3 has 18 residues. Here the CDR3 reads CASSVAGGVISGANVLTF. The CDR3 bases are TGTGCCAGCAGCGTAGCAGGCGGGGTCATCTCTGGGGCCAACGTCCTGACTTTC.

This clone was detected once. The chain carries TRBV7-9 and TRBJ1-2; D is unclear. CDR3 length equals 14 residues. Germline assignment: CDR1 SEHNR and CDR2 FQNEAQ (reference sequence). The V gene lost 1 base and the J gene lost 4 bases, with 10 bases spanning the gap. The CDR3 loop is CASSLVSGFYGYTF. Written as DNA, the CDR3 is TGTGCCAGCAGCTTAGTTTCGGGATTCTATGGCTACACCTTC.